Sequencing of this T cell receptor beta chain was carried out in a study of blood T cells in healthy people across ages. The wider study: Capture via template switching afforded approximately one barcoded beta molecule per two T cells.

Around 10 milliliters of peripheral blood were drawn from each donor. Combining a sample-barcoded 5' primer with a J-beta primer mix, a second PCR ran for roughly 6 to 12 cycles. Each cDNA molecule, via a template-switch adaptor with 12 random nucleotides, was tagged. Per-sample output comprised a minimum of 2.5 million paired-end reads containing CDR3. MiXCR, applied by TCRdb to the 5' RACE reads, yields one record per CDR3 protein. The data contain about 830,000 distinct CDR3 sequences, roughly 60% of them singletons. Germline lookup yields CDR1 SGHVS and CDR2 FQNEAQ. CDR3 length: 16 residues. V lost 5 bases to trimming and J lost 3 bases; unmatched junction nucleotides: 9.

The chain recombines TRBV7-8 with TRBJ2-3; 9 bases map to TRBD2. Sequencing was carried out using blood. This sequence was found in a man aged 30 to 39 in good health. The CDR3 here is CASSTSRLAVTDTQYF. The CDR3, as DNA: TGTGCCAGCAGCACCTCAAGACTAGCGGTAACAGATACGCAGTATTTT.